Presented here are 16 T cell receptor beta chains from one specimen sequenced in a study of T cells in Graves' hyperthyroidism and ophthalmopathy. The investigators amplified TCR beta CDR3 regions from RNA transcripts. Initially, a first-round RT-PCR of the TCR CDR3 employed the HTBI primer set. MiXCR, applied by TCRdb to the multiplex PCR reads, yields one record per CDR3 protein. The sample contains about 620,000 distinct CDR3 sequences, roughly 15% of which appear only once. The sequenced sample was blood. These receptors all stem from a woman aged 25-40 years with Graves' hyperthyroidism.

This clonotype was observed at least ten times. The chain recombines TRBV7-9 with TRBJ1-1; tentative D call: TRBD1 (5 bases). V was cut by 6 bases and J by 1 base, with 12 bases left in between. The CDR3 runs to 14 residues. Germline V CDR1 and CDR2: SEHNR, FQNEAQ (reference sequence). CDR3 loop: CASSRGGENTEAFF. CDR3 sequence (DNA): TGTGCCAGCAGTCGGGGGGGGGAGAACACTGAAGCTTTCTTT.

For this clonotype: A read error may account for a junction end that differs from germline. The chain has TRBV6-5 and TRBJ1-4; no firm D call. Germline V gives CDR1 MNHEY, CDR2 SVGAGI. This CDR3 region has 15 residues. The CDR3 sequence: CAGSLGLGDHEKLFF. Here the CDR3 DNA reads TGTGCCGGCAGTTTAGGGCTGGGTGACCACGAAAAACTGTTTTTT.

This clonotype appeared many times. The chain is built from TRBV7-3 and TRBJ2-1, with 16 bases matching TRBD2. The CDR3 is 20 residues long. V was clipped by 2 bases and J by 5 bases; unmatched bases: 12. Germline V gene sequence: CDR1 SGHTA, CDR2 FQGTGA. DNA of the CDR3: TGTGCCAGCAGCTTAGTGCCCACCGGGACTAGCGGGAGGGCCGACAATGAGCAGTTCTTC. Translating gives CASSLVPTGTSGRADNEQFF.

This clonotype was recorded many times. J is TRBJ1-1 and V is TRBV7-2; the D gene is possibly TRBD1 (6 bases). In germline, CDR1 is SGHTA, CDR2 FQGNSA. Trimming removed 2 bases from V and 4 bases from J, with 17 bases in between. This CDR3 is built from 16 residues. CDR3 coding DNA: TGTGCCAGCAGCTTAAAGCCCCCAGGGGTGCGCACTGAAGCTTTCTTT. Translation: CASSLKPPGVRTEAFF.

This chain joins TRBV5-4 and TRBJ1-6; no definite D call. CDR3 length equals 14 residues. The V end lost 0 bases, the J end lost 7 bases, and 8 bases lay between the germline ends. Germline lookup yields CDR1 SGHNT and CDR2 YYREEE (reference sequence). CDR3 in DNA: TGTGCCAGCAGCTTGGACAGAGCAAATTCACCCCTCCACTTT. This sequence encodes CASSLDRANSPLHF.

The V call is TRBV6-1, the J call TRBJ2-3; D call uncertain. The CDR3 contains 14 residues. The germline V and J ends were trimmed by 3 bases and 0 bases, with 7 bases remaining between them. The V gene's germline CDR1 is MNHNS and CDR2 SASEGT. CDR3 sequence (DNA): TGTGCCAGCAGTGATCGACCCAGCACAGATACGCAGTATTTT. It yields the protein CASSDRPSTDTQYF.

This clonotype is medium-sized within its sample. A junction boundary mismatches the germline segment, possibly from a read error. V gene TRBV5-1 combines with J gene TRBJ1-1; no clear D. Germline V lookup: CDR1 SGHRS, CDR2 YFSETQ. The CDR3 loop spans 13 amino acids. The CDR3, as DNA: TGTGCCAGCAGCTTAGGAGGGAACACTGAAGCTTTCTTT. Translation gives CASSLGGNTEAFF.

This clonotype occurred many times. The chain is built from TRBV29-1 and TRBJ2-7; 8 positions agree with TRBD1. V lost 7 bases and J lost 2; bases outside the gene matches: 13. The CDR3 has 15 amino acids. CDR1 and CDR2 from the germline V gene are SQVTM and ANQGSEA. CDR3 sequence reads: CSAILPGQATYEQYF. Written as DNA, the CDR3 is TGCAGCGCGATCTTGCCGGGACAGGCCACCTACGAGCAGTACTTC.

This clonotype was seen at least ten times. The rearrangement links TRBV7-2 to TRBJ2-3; 10 bases are shared with TRBD2. Germline-derived CDR1 and CDR2 are SGHTA and FQGNSA. Trimming removed 8 bases from V and 4 bases from J; junction bases left unmatched: 9. The CDR3 consists of 15 residues. The CDR3 reads CASSVAGGVADTQYF. The CDR3 coding sequence is TGTGCCAGCTCCGTAGCGGGAGGAGTTGCAGATACGCAGTATTTT.

This clonotype has a handful of counts. The rearrangement links TRBV6-1 to TRBJ2-1; 7 positions agree with TRBD1. The CDR3 is made up of 16 amino acids. The germline CDR1 and CDR2 sequences are MNHNS and SASEGT. The junction had 8 bases not matched to a gene; V was cut back by 4 bases and J by 2 bases. The CDR3 spells CASSVMGQSPYNEQFF. CDR3 DNA: TGTGCCAGCAGTGTAATGGGACAGTCACCCTACAATGAGCAGTTCTTC.

In its sample, this clonotype was seen many times. V is TRBV5-8 and J is TRBJ2-1, with 10 bases aligning to TRBD2. Trimming cost V 0 bases and J 5 bases; bases outside gene matches: 5. CDR3 length: 16 amino acids. Germline lookup yields CDR1 SGHTS and CDR2 YDEGEE. The CDR3 coding sequence is TGTGCCAGCAGCTTGGACAGCGGGAGGGCCGACAATGAGCAGTTCTTC. This sequence encodes CASSLDSGRADNEQFF.

This clonotype was detected many times. V usage is TRBV14 and J usage is TRBJ2-3; a weak D match, TRBD2 (6 bases). Per the germline V gene, CDR1 is SGHDN and CDR2 is FVKESK. The CDR3 has 14 amino acids. Trimming took 5 bases from V and 4 from J, leaving 13 bases between them. CDR3 in amino acids: CASSFGRKADTQYF. CDR3 nucleotide sequence: TGTGCCAGCAGCTTCGGGAGAAAGGCAGATACGCAGTATTTT.

This clonotype showed up just a few times. This chain uses TRBV2 with TRBJ1-2, with TRBD1 matching 7 bases. The V segment lost 6 bases and the J segment 8 bases; nucleotides outside the gene matches: 12. This CDR3 is built from 14 residues. Germline CDR1 is SNHLY and CDR2 is FYNNEI. The CDR3 region has the DNA TGTGCCAGCAGAACAGGGGCTGCGGGCGTAGGCTACACCTTC. Translation: CASRTGAAGVGYTF.

This clonotype was observed at least ten times. The chain recombines TRBV30 with TRBJ2-7; no reliable D call. The CDR3 runs 13 residues. The ends were cut back, 0 bases at V and 2 bases at J, with 8 bases in the middle. The V gene's germline CDR1 is GTSNPN and CDR2 SVGIG (reference sequence). DNA for the CDR3: TGTGCCTGGAGTGTAGCAGTACCCTACGAGCAGTACTTC. It translates to CAWSVAVPYEQYF.

This clonotype was seen many times. The gene calls are TRBV2 and TRBJ2-2, with D possibly being TRBD2 (6 bases). Per germline, CDR1 SNHLY and CDR2 FYNNEI. This CDR3 is 15 amino acids long. V gave up 9 bases and J gave up 1 base, with 15 bases separating them. The DNA for the CDR3 is TGTGCCAGAGATCTAGGGACTGAGAACACCGGGGAGCTGTTTTTT. Its protein is CARDLGTENTGELFF.

This clonotype has more than one count but fewer than ten. Relative to the germline gene, one junction end is altered; a read error may explain this. The chain carries TRBV28 and TRBJ1-1; D call uncertain. CDR3 length: 12 amino acids. Looked up from germline, CDR1 is MDHEN and CDR2 is SYDVKM. DNA of the CDR3: TGTGCCAGCAGCCCAGTGAACGCTGAAGCTTTCTTT. Its protein is CASSPVNAEAFF.